The 27 T cell receptor beta chains below were found in one sample sequenced in a study of cytomegalovirus exposure and HLA in healthy donors (dated by TCRdb to 2016 to 2017). Preparation of the library involved the immunoSEQ multiplex PCR assay. For the multiplex PCR, a mixture combining 60 forward primers for TCR Vbeta segments and 13 reverse primers for TCR Jbeta segments was used. TCRdb took this table from immuneACCESS and kept in-frame rearrangements with V and J called. Such tables lack part of the clones; where checked against another copy, unresolved V genes explain under half of the gap, and the rest is unexplained. The sample table holds around 190,000 clones, of which around nine tenths were seen once. The ten top clones hold approximately 0.31% of the sample. Input material: PBMCs. The source of these receptors is a woman aged 25-40 years in good health and CMV-seronegative.

The genes are TRBV6-1 and TRBJ2-7; D uncertain. The ends were cut back, 7 bases at V and 4 bases at J, with 11 bases in the middle. The CDR3 loop spans 12 amino acids. Germline CDR1 and CDR2: MNHNS and SASEGT. CDR3 residues: CASNYPTYEQYF. The CDR3 bases are TGTGCCAGCAATTACCCAACATACGAGCAGTACTTC.

CDR3 sequence reads: CASSPGQGSTNEQFF. Here the CDR3 DNA reads TGTGCCAGCAGTCCAGGACAGGGCTCCACGAATGAGCAGTTCTTC. This chain joins TRBV28 and TRBJ2-1; 8 bases line up with TRBD1. Germline assignment: CDR1 MDHEN and CDR2 SYDVKM. CDR3 length: 15 residues. The junction had 10 bases not matched to a gene; V was cut back by 5 bases and J by 7 bases.

The CDR3 nucleotides read TGTGCCAGCTCACCACCGTTCTCCGCAGACACAAAGTTCGAGCAGTACTTC. It specifies CASSPPFSADTKFEQYF. This rearrangement joins TRBV18 to TRBJ2-7; no clear D gene. This CDR3 comprises 17 residues. Germline-derived CDR1 and CDR2 are KGHSH and LQKENI. Trimming left V 0 bases short and J 6 bases short, with 21 bases between.

The rearrangement links TRBV27 to TRBJ1-1; 8 bases fit TRBD1. The V gene end was trimmed by 5 bases and the J gene end by 4 bases; junction bases not matched to a gene: 6. The germline CDR1 and CDR2 sequences are MNHEY and SMNVEV (reference sequence). The CDR3 consists of 14 residues. CDR3: CASSLGQVGTEAFF. The CDR3 DNA reads TGTGCCAGCAGTCTGGGACAGGTGGGCACTGAAGCTTTCTTT.

The chain combines TRBV2 with TRBJ2-5, with 9 bases identical to TRBD2. CDR3 length equals 15 residues. J was trimmed by 4 bases and V by 6 bases; bases with no gene match: 9. Germline lookup yields CDR1 SNHLY and CDR2 FYNNEI. The CDR3 region is CASSRGAGGGETQYF. The CDR3 DNA reads TGTGCCAGCAGCCGAGGAGCGGGAGGAGGAGAGACCCAGTACTTC.

This rearrangement joins TRBV10-2 to TRBJ2-7; D possibly corresponds to TRBD1 (7 bases). The CDR3 is made up of 15 amino acids. Germline V gives CDR1 WSHSY, CDR2 SAAADI. The V end lost 0 bases, the J end lost 1 base, and 10 bases lay between the germline ends. CDR3 residues: CASSESQGGSYEQYF. The DNA of the CDR3 is TGCGCCAGCAGTGAGTCGCAGGGGGGATCCTACGAGCAGTACTTC.

The table lists this clone with a count of one. CDR3 amino acids: CASRENSGISRVEETQYF. The CDR3 DNA follows: TGTGCCAGCAGGGAAAATAGCGGGATCTCCCGGGTTGAGGAGACCCAGTACTTC. The V gene is TRBV5-8, the J gene TRBJ2-5; 8 nucleotides align to TRBD2. CDR1 is SGHTS and CDR2 is YDEGEE in the germline V gene. J gave up 5 bases and V 5 bases, and 20 bases lay outside the gene matches. The CDR3 has 18 residues.

Notes on this clone: This CDR3 is also generated by other DNA sequences in the sample. The V and J genes are TRBV28 and TRBJ2-3; D gene ambiguous. This CDR3 spans 14 amino acids. Germline CDR1 and CDR2: MDHEN and SYDVKM. V dropped 5 bases and J dropped 2 bases, with 11 bases sitting between them. The CDR3 loop reads CASSLSGPTDTQYF. CDR3 sequence (DNA): TGTGCCAGCAGTCTATCCGGTCCCACAGATACGCAGTATTTT.

A remark on this clone: Other nucleotide sequences from this sample produce the same CDR3. V gene TRBV5-1 combines with J gene TRBJ2-7; TRBD1 aligns across 11 bases. Germline values: CDR1 SGHRS, CDR2 YFSETQ. The CDR3 loop spans 15 amino acids. Trimming took 3 bases from V and 2 from J; bases not matched to a gene: 4. The chain's CDR3 is CASSWGQGGTYEQYF. CDR3 DNA sequence: TGCGCCAGCAGCTGGGGACAGGGGGGTACCTACGAGCAGTACTTC.

The chain links TRBV2 to TRBJ2-3; TRBD1 matches at 7 bases. The V gene end was trimmed by 6 bases and the J gene end by 0 bases; junction bases not matched to a gene: 9. The V gene's germline CDR1 is SNHLY and CDR2 FYNNEI. The CDR3 is made up of 16 amino acids. The CDR3 loop is CASSAQDRVSTDTQYF. For the CDR3, the DNA is TGTGCCAGCAGCGCCCAAGACAGGGTGAGCACAGATACGCAGTATTTT. Using reference TRBV2 and TRBJ2-3 for the parts outside the CDR3, the full variable domain is EPEVTQTPSHQVTQMGQEVILRCVPISNHLYFYWYRQILGQKVEFLVSFYNNEISEKSEIFDDQFSVERPDGSNFTLKIRSTKLEDSAMYFCASSAQDRVSTDTQYFGPGTRLTVL.

The rearrangement links TRBV7-9 to TRBJ2-7; perhaps TRBD1 as D (6 bases). The CDR3 extends over 15 amino acids. V was shortened by 4 bases and J by 5 bases, with 18 bases between the two germline ends. Germline V CDR1 and CDR2: SEHNR, FQNEAQ (reference sequence). The CDR3 DNA reads as TGTGCCAGCAGCTCCCCAGCCAGGGGAGTCCACGAGCAGTACTTC. Its protein product is CASSSPARGVHEQYF.

The chain is built from TRBV5-1 and TRBJ2-3, with TRBD2 matching over 8 bases. Germline CDR1 reads SGHRS; CDR2 reads YFSETQ. The CDR3 spans 16 residues. Trimming at V came to 0 bases and at J to 2 bases, leaving 5 bases not matched to a gene. The CDR3 DNA follows: TGCGCCAGCAGCTTGGCTCCTAGCGGGTACACAGATACGCAGTATTTT. Residues: CASSLAPSGYTDTQYF.

The chain is built from TRBV19 and TRBJ2-3; D is perhaps TRBD1 (5 bases). Looked up from germline, CDR1 is LNHDA and CDR2 is SQIVND (reference sequence). Between the trimmed V and J ends, which lost 7 bases and 4 bases, there was a span of 18 bases. There are 15 residues in the CDR3. This chain's CDR3 is CASKDTPNRADTQYF. The CDR3, as DNA: TGTGCCAGTAAGGACACCCCAAACCGCGCAGATACGCAGTATTTT. Full variable domain (missing parts from reference TRBV19 and TRBJ2-3): DGGITQSPKYLFRKEGQNVTLSCEQNLNHDAMYWYRQDPGQGLRLIYYSQIVNDFQKGDIAEGYSVSREKKESFPLTVTSAQKNPTAFYLCASKDTPNRADTQYFGPGTRLTVL.

The chain employs TRBV19 and TRBJ1-5; D is perhaps TRBD1 (6 bases). Trimming removed 7 bases from V and 5 bases from J, with 18 bases in between. Germline V gene data show CDR1 as LNHDA and CDR2 as SQIVND (reference sequence). This CDR3 comprises 15 residues. This chain's CDR3 is CASIGRGYFYQPQHF. The CDR3 nucleotides read TGTGCCAGTATAGGCAGGGGCTATTTCTATCAGCCCCAGCATTTT.

This rearrangement joins TRBV7-2 to TRBJ2-1; D not resolved. Germline loops: CDR1 SGHTA, CDR2 FQGNSA. The CDR3 length is 12 residues. V was cut by 6 bases and J by 6 bases, with 9 bases left in between. The CDR3, as DNA: TGTGCCAGCAGAATCTCCCCCAATGAGCAGTTCTTC. Protein product: CASRISPNEQFF.

The gene calls are TRBV9 and TRBJ2-7; D may be TRBD2 (5 bases). The V end lost 0 bases, the J end lost 0 bases, and 7 bases lay between the germline ends. The germline V gene has CDR1 SGDLS and CDR2 YYNGEE. This CDR3 is built from 14 residues. This CDR3 is CASSVGLPSYEQYF. The DNA for the CDR3 is TGTGCCAGCAGCGTAGGACTACCCTCCTACGAGCAGTACTTC.

The chain has TRBV5-4 and TRBJ2-5; D might be TRBD2 (6 bases). The CDR3 covers 17 residues. Germline V lookup: CDR1 SGHNT, CDR2 YYREEE (reference sequence). V was trimmed by 1 base and J by 2 bases, leaving 18 bases between them. The CDR3 spells CASSLRVGGSSQETQYF. CDR3 nucleotides: TGTGCCAGCAGCTTGCGAGTTGGGGGGAGTAGTCAAGAGACCCAGTACTTC.

The chain is built from TRBV6-5 and TRBJ1-4; no clear D gene. The CDR3 runs 14 residues. The V end lost 4 bases, the J end lost 6 bases, and 12 bases lay between the germline ends. Germline V gene sequence: CDR1 MNHEY, CDR2 SVGAGI. CDR3 in DNA: TGTGCCAGCAGTTCCTCCGGTAGCGATGAAAAACTGTTTTTT. Translated, it gives CASSSSGSDEKLFF.

The V call is TRBV11-2, the J call TRBJ2-1; 10 nucleotides match TRBD2. With 1 base clipped from V and 3 bases from J, the junction kept 6 bases outside the gene matches. The CDR3 spans 17 residues. Germline CDR1 reads SGHAT; CDR2 reads FQNNGV. CDR3 DNA: TGTGCCAGCAGCTTAGCACTAGCGGGGAGGAACTACAATGAGCAGTTCTTC. Its protein is CASSLALAGRNYNEQFF.

The V and J genes are TRBV7-2 and TRBJ1-2, with D hard to call. The CDR3 extends over 13 amino acids. CDR1 SGHTA and CDR2 FQGNSA come from the germline V gene. The ends were cut back, 1 base at V and 8 bases at J, with 11 bases in the middle. This CDR3 reads CASSLGLFIGYTF. CDR3 bases: TGTGCCAGCAGCTTAGGGCTTTTCATAGGCTACACCTTC.

The gene calls are TRBV6-1 and TRBJ1-3; maybe TRBD1 (6 bases). Trimming left V 3 bases short and J 0 bases short, with 15 bases between. Germline CDR1 reads MNHNS; CDR2 reads SASEGT. CDR3 length: 17 residues. CDR3 in amino acids: CASSDPGRTDSGNTIYF. The CDR3 DNA reads TGTGCCAGCAGTGACCCTGGCCGGACAGACTCTGGAAACACCATATATTTT.

The chain employs TRBV7-9 and TRBJ2-1, with 9 bases lining up with TRBD2. The V and J ends lost 4 bases and 5 bases, in that order; junction bases with no gene match: 3. Germline loops: CDR1 SEHNR, CDR2 FQNEAQ (reference sequence). The CDR3 is 14 amino acids. For the CDR3, the DNA is TGTGCCAGCAGCTCAGCTAGCGGGAACAATGAGCAGTTCTTC. This sequence encodes CASSSASGNNEQFF.

The CDR3 sequence is CATGSGQGNYEQYF. The CDR3 coding sequence is TGCGCCACTGGTTCTGGACAGGGAAACTACGAGCAGTACTTC. The chain links TRBV5-1 to TRBJ2-5, with 8 bases matching TRBD1. The DNA end is a closer match to TRBJ2-7, so the J assignment may be wrong. The germline V gene has CDR1 SGHRS and CDR2 YFSETQ. The CDR3 spans 14 residues.

Only a few counts were recorded for this clone. The V and J genes are TRBV19 and TRBJ2-1; D perhaps matches TRBD1 (5 bases). Looked up from germline, CDR1 is LNHDA and CDR2 is SQIVND (reference sequence). The CDR3 totals 14 residues. V gave up 4 bases and J gave up 3 bases, with 10 bases separating them. The CDR3 here is CASSSPGIYNEQFF. CDR3 in DNA: TGTGCCAGTAGTAGTCCAGGGATCTACAATGAGCAGTTCTTC.

The chain is built from TRBV27 and TRBJ2-5, with TRBD1 matching over 8 bases. Per the germline V gene, CDR1 is MNHEY and CDR2 is SMNVEV (reference sequence). Unmatched junction bases numbered 16, after V lost 8 bases and J lost 8 bases. The CDR3 contains 15 residues. The CDR3 loop reads CASGDGGQVGRTQYF. The CDR3 DNA reads TGTGCCAGCGGAGATGGGGGACAGGTTGGACGAACCCAGTACTTC.

The V call is TRBV6-5, the J call TRBJ2-7; possibly TRBD2 for D (6 bases). CDR3 size: 15 residues. Between the trimmed V and J ends, which lost 7 bases and 3 bases, there was a span of 19 bases. The germline gives CDR1 MNHEY, CDR2 SVGAGI. The chain's CDR3 is CASTRSGQEGYEQYF. DNA of the CDR3: TGTGCCAGCACGCGGAGCGGGCAAGAGGGCTACGAGCAGTACTTC.

The rearrangement uses TRBV5-1 and TRBJ1-3; D is undetermined. This CDR3 is built from 14 residues. The V gene's germline CDR1 is SGHRS and CDR2 YFSETQ. The V end lost 0 bases, the J end lost 4 bases, and 8 bases lay between the germline ends. The CDR3 DNA sequence: TGCGCCAGCAGCTTGGCCGGGATCGGAAACACCATATATTTT. This sequence encodes CASSLAGIGNTIYF. Supplemented by reference TRBV5-1 and TRBJ1-3, the full variable domain reads KAGVTQTPRYLIKTRGQQVTLSCSPISGHRSVSWYQQTPGQGLQFLFEYFSETQRNKGNFPGRFSGRQFSNSRSEMNVSTLELGDSALYLCASSLAGIGNTIYFGEGSWLTVV.